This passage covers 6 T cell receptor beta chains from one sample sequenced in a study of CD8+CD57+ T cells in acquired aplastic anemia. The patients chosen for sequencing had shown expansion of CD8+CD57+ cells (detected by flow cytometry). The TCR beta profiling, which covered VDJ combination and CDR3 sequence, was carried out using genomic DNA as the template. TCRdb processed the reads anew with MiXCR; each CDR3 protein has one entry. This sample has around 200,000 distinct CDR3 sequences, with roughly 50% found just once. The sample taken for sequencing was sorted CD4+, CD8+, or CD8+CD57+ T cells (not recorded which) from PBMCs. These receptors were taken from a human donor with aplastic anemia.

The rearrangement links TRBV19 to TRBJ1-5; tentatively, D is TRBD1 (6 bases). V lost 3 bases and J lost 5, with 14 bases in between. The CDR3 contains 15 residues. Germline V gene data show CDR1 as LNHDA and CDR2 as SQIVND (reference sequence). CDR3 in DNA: TGTGCCAGTAGTATCACGGCAGGGGTCGATCAGCCCCAGCATTTT. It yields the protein CASSITAGVDQPQHF.

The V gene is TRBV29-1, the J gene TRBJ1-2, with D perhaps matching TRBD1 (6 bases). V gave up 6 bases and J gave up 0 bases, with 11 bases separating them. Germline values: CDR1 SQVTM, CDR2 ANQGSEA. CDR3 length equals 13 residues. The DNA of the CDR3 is TGCAGCGTAACGACAGGAGCTAACTATGGCTACACCTTC. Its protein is CSVTTGANYGYTF.

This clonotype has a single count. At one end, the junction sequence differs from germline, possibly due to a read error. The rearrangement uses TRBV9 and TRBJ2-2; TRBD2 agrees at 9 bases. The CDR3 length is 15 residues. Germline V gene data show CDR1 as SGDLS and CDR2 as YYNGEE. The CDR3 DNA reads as TGTGCCAGCAGCCGAGCGGGGGGCGGCACCGGGGTGCTGTTTTTT. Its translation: CASSRAGGGTGVLFF.

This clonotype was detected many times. As DNA, the CDR3 is TGTGCCAGCAGTGATAGGGGTCGGGATTCACCCCTCCACTTT. This translates into CASSDRGRDSPLHF. V gene TRBV2 combines with J gene TRBJ1-6; a weak D match, TRBD1 (5 bases). The CDR3 loop spans 14 amino acids. Germline V gene data show CDR1 as SNHLY and CDR2 as FYNNEI. Trimming pared 3 bases from V and 8 bases from J, leaving 11 bases between.

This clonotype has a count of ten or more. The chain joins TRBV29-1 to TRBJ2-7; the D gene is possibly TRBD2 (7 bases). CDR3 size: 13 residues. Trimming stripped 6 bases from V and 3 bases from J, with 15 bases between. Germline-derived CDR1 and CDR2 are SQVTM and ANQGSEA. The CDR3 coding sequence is TGCAGCGTGGGGGGGCTGGGCGGCTACGAGCAGTACTTC. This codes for CSVGGLGGYEQYF.

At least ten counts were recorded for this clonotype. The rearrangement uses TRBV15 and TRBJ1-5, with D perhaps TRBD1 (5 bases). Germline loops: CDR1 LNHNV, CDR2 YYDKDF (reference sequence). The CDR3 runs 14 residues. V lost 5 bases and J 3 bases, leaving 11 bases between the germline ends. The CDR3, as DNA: TGTGCCACCAGCGCCAGGGCCATCAATCAGCCCCAGCATTTT. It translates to CATSARAINQPQHF.